Described below is a single T cell receptor (beta chain) sequence and its context. Its antigen is unknown. The data were taken from a study of cytomegalovirus exposure and HLA in healthy donors. The assay was immunoSEQ multiplex PCR, and TCRdb's table has in-frame clones only and misses some. The sample has 80,000 to 100,000 clones, approximately 84% seen once. CDR1 and CDR2 from the germline V gene are SGHAT and FQNNGV. The CDR3 covers 17 residues. V lost 2 bases and J lost 0; bases outside the gene matches: 5. Study-level points and caveats: Confirmation was obtained in vitro that three CMV-associated chains are specific for CMV antigens.

Sequenced sample: PBMCs. The gene calls are TRBV11-2 and TRBJ2-3; 10 bases map to TRBD1. The sequence was obtained from a man aged 18 to 29 in good health and CMV-seropositive. The CDR3 sequence: CASSLYGTGASTDTQYF. Written as DNA, the CDR3 is TGTGCCAGCAGCTTATACGGGACAGGGGCTAGCACAGATACGCAGTATTTT.